The 9 T cell receptor beta chains below were found in one sample sequenced in a study of cytomegalovirus exposure and HLA in healthy donors. Libraries were prepared by immunoSEQ multiplex PCR; TCRdb keeps only in-frame clonotypes and omits some of them. The table has 200,000 to 300,000 clones, around nine tenths seen once. The sample was PBMCs. The receptors stem from a young man in good health and CMV-seronegative.

The chain is built from TRBV10-1 and TRBJ2-1; 7 bases line up with TRBD2. V shed 4 bases and J 5 bases; nucleotides not matched to a gene: 5. Germline CDR1 reads WNHNN; CDR2 reads SYGVQD (reference sequence). The CDR3 covers 14 residues. The CDR3 DNA sequence: TGCGCCAGCAGTGGTGCGGGAGTGGACAATGAGCAGTTCTTC. Translated: CASSGAGVDNEQFF.

V is TRBV6-5 and J is TRBJ2-2; possible D gene TRBD1, 6 bases. In germline, CDR1 is MNHEY, CDR2 SVGAGI. The CDR3 covers 14 residues. V was cut by 6 bases and J by 1 base, with 9 bases left in between. The CDR3 here is CASRTTGNTGELFF. For the CDR3, the DNA is TGTGCCAGCAGAACGACAGGGAACACCGGGGAGCTGTTTTTT.

The chain recombines TRBV7-8 with TRBJ2-1; tentatively, D is TRBD2 (6 bases). In germline, CDR1 is SGHVS, CDR2 FQNEAQ. Trimming stripped 2 bases from V and 8 bases from J, with 13 bases between. The CDR3 consists of 14 residues. In DNA form, the CDR3 reads TGTGCCAGCAGCTTATTCGGCGGGGCGGATGAGCAGTTCTTC. It is translated as CASSLFGGADEQFF.

This clone was counted a few times. This chain uses TRBV7-6 with TRBJ2-2; the match to TRBD2 covers 8 bases. Trimming took 6 bases from V and 0 from J; bases not matched to a gene: 3. In germline, CDR1 is SGHVS, CDR2 FNYEAQ. This CDR3 region has 15 residues. The DNA for the CDR3 is TGTGCCAGCAGAAGACTAGCGACGAACACCGGGGAGCTGTTTTTT. It translates to CASRRLATNTGELFF.

The chain joins TRBV15 to TRBJ1-5; weak D call: TRBD1 (5 bases). CDR3 length: 15 amino acids. The V and J ends lost 0 bases and 3 bases respectively, with 9 bases between them. Germline values: CDR1 LNHNV, CDR2 YYDKDF (reference sequence). The CDR3 DNA is TGTGCCACCAGCAGAGATAAGGGGAACAATCAGCCCCAGCATTTT. Translated, it gives CATSRDKGNNQPQHF.

The rearrangement joins TRBV2 to TRBJ2-3; TRBD2 aligns across 8 bases. The CDR3 runs to 17 residues. Losses at the gene ends were 0 bases for V and 2 bases for J; bases not matched to a gene: 7. The germline V gene has CDR1 SNHLY and CDR2 FYNNEI. CDR3 region: CASSEAATSATTDTQYF. CDR3 DNA: TGTGCCAGCAGTGAAGCTGCGACTAGCGCAACCACAGATACGCAGTATTTT.

The chain links TRBV10-2 to TRBJ2-5, with D possibly matching TRBD2 (6 bases). The V end was cut by 5 bases, the J end by 2 bases, with 18 bases between. CDR3 length equals 16 residues. From germline, CDR1 is WSHSY and CDR2 SAAADI. CDR3: CASSPGLWGVQETQYF. In DNA form, the CDR3 reads TGCGCCAGCAGTCCAGGACTGTGGGGGGTTCAAGAGACCCAGTACTTC.

The rearrangement links TRBV4-3 to TRBJ2-7, with TRBD1 as a possible D gene (5 bases). CDR3 length: 16 residues. The ends were cut back, 0 bases at V and 3 bases at J, with 15 bases in the middle. CDR1 and CDR2 (germline): LGHNA, YSLEER. The CDR3, as DNA: TGCGCCAGCAGCCAAGATCAGGGAATGGGCAGCTACGAGCAGTACTTC. Translation gives CASSQDQGMGSYEQYF.

The chain employs TRBV5-1 and TRBJ1-2, with D perhaps TRBD1 (5 bases). There are 15 residues in the CDR3. The germline V gene has CDR1 SGHRS and CDR2 YFSETQ. Trimming left V 4 bases short and J 3 bases short, with 16 bases between. The CDR3 is CASSQNSGGDYGYTF. The CDR3 nucleotides read TGCGCCAGCAGCCAAAACAGTGGAGGGGACTATGGCTACACCTTC.